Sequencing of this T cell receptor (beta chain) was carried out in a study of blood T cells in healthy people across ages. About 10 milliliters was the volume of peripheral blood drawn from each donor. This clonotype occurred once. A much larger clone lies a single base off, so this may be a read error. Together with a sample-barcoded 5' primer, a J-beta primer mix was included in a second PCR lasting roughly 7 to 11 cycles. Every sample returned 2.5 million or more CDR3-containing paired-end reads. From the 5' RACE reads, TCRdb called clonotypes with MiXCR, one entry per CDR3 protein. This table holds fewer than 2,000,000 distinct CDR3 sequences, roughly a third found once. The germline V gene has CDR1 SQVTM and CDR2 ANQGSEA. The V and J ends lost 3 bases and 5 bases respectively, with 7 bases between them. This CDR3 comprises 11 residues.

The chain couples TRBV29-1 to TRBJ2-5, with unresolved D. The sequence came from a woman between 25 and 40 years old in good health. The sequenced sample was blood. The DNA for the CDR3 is TGCAGCGTTGAGGGGTGTGAGACCCAGTACTTC. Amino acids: CSVEGCETQYF.